This TCR beta chain was found in a study of blood T cell repertoires in COVID-19. Study information: PBMCs, B-cell-depleted T cells, or T cells provided the cDNA or gDNA that made up the material.

Seattle patient enrollment occurred during active infection, with longitudinal follow-up thereafter. A few counts support this clone. Profiled with immunoSEQ multiplex PCR; TCRdb holds only in-frame clones, not every one. The sample records around 260,000 clones, more than 75% being singletons. The germline V gene has CDR1 SGHRS and CDR2 YFSETQ. V lost 4 bases to trimming and J lost 6 bases; unmatched junction nucleotides: 3. The CDR3 is made up of 13 amino acids. The origin of this receptor is a woman aged 55-70 years with COVID-19, enrolled during active disease. Sequenced: peripheral blood. The J gene is TRBJ2-7, the V gene TRBV5-1, with 11 positions matching TRBD1. The CDR3 DNA is TGCGCCAGCAGCCGGACAGGGGGCGCCGAGCAGTACTTC. This encodes CASSRTGGAEQYF.